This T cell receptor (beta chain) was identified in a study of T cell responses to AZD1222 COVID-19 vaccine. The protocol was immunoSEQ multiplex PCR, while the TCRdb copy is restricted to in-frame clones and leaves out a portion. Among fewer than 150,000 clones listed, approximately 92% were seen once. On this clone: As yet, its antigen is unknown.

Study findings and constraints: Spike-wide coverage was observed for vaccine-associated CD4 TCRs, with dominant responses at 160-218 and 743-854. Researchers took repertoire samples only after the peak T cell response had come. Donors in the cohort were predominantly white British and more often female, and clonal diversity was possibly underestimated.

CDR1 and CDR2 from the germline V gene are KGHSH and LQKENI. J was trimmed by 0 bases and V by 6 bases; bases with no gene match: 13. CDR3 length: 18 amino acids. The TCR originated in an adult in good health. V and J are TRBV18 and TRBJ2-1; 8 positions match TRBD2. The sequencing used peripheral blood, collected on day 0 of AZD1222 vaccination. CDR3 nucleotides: TGTGCCAGCTCCCTTAGACAGGCGGGAGGCCGCTCCTACAATGAGCAGTTCTTC. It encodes CASSLRQAGGRSYNEQFF. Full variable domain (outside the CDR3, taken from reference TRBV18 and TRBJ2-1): NAGVMQNPRHLVRRRGQEARLRCSPMKGHSHVYWYRQLPEEGLKFMVYLQKENIIDESGMPKERFSAEFPKEGPSILRIQQVVRGDSAAYFCASSLRQAGGRSYNEQFFGPGTRLTVL.